The entry below gives a single T cell receptor beta chain sequence along with its context. What it recognizes is unknown. This entry is derived from a study of T cell repertoires in cytomegalovirus infection. Study-level information: Recently described HLA-C-restricted plus well-studied HLA-B-restricted CMV epitopes were used.

From the reads, TCRdb called clonotypes with MiXCR, one entry per CDR3 protein. Of about 740,000 distinct CDR3 sequences detected, around a third appear once; the ten largest clones hold roughly 18%. The V end was cut by 5 bases, the J end by 2 bases, with 12 bases between. Per germline, CDR1 LNHDA and CDR2 SQIVND (reference sequence). The CDR3 is made up of 14 amino acids. Here the sequenced sample was cultured PBMCs, taken from culture after CMV antigen stimulation. The chain recombines TRBV19 with TRBJ1-2; unclear D gene. The receptor was derived from a human donor in good health (CMV status not recorded). Some clones in this sample may be carry-over from other donors' samples. The CDR3 loop reads CASSRGQWNYGYTF. In nucleotides, the CDR3 is TGTGCCAGTAGTCGAGGCCAGTGGAACTATGGCTACACCTTC. The entire variable domain, with the rest obtained from reference TRBV19 and TRBJ1-2, is as follows: DGGITQSPKYLFRKEGQNVTLSCEQNLNHDAMYWYRQDPGQGLRLIYYSQIVNDFQKGDIAEGYSVSREKKESFPLTVTSAQKNPTAFYLCASSRGQWNYGYTFGSGTRLTVV.